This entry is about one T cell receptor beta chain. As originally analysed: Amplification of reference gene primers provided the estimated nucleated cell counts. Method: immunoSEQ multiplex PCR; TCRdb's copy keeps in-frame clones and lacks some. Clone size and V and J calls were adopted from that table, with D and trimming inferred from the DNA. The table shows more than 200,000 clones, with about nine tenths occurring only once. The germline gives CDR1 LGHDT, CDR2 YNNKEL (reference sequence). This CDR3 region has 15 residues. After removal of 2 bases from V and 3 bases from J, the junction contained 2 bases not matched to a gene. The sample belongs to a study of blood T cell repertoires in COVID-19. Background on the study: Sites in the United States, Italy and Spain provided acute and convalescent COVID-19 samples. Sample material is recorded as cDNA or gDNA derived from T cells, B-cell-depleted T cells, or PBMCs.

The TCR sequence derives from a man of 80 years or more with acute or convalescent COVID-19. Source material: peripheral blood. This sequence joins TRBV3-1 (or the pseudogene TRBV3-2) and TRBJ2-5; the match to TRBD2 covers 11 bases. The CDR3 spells CASSQIAGGKETQYF. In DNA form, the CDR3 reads TGTGCCAGCAGCCAAATAGCGGGAGGGAAAGAGACCCAGTACTTC.